This TCR beta chain was observed in a study of T cell clones after liver transplantation. On the study more broadly: TCRbeta sequencing after a pre-transplant mixed lymphocyte reaction identified graft-donor-reactive clones, later tracked in post-transplant blood. Blood was drawn pre-transplant, before withdrawal, and after full or failed withdrawal. Graft-donor-reactive sequences were compared with third-party-reactive TCRbeta sequences from pre-transplant mixed lymphocyte reactions.

The V gene lost 2 bases and the J gene lost 2 bases, with 10 bases spanning the gap. Germline CDR1 reads MNHEY; CDR2 reads SVGAGI. This CDR3 is built from 14 residues. The protocol was immunoSEQ multiplex PCR, while the TCRdb copy is restricted to in-frame clones and leaves out a portion. The sample holds 20,000 to 25,000 clones, 75% to 80% seen once. The rearrangement uses TRBV6-5 and TRBJ2-7; D is ambiguous. This TCR came from a human patient who received a liver transplant. These T cells may partly come from the graft donor. The material sequenced was CD8+ T cells from blood, taken around 4.5 years after liver transplant. CDR3: CASSYPSWTYEQYF. The CDR3 DNA sequence: TGTGCCAGCAGTTACCCTTCATGGACCTACGAGCAGTACTTC.